This paragraph covers one T cell receptor beta chain sequence. Its antigen is still unknown. This record comes from a study of cytomegalovirus exposure and HLA in healthy donors. This CDR3 contains 20 residues. V trimming: 1 base; J trimming: 5 bases; junction bases outside the gene matches: 16. Germline CDR1 and CDR2: SGHNT and YYREEE (reference sequence). Study-wide results and limits: Associated with HLA alleles at 0.05 false discovery rate in a later analysis were over 15,000 TCR beta sequences.

PCR involved 60 Vbeta and 13 Jbeta primers. Repertoires were generated with immunoSEQ multiplex PCR, while TCRdb's copy carries only in-frame clones and drops some. Its table lists 200,000 to 250,000 clones. This receptor was obtained from a girl aged 2-10 years in good health and CMV-seropositive. The material sequenced was PBMCs. The V and J genes are TRBV5-4 and TRBJ2-7; 15 nucleotides agree with TRBD2. In DNA form, the CDR3 reads TGTGCCAGCAGCTTGCGGTGGACTAGCGGGAGGGCCACCGGTCCAAACGAGCAGTACTTC. This sequence encodes CASSLRWTSGRATGPNEQYF. Drawing the rest from reference TRBV5-4 and TRBJ2-7, the complete variable domain is ETGVTQSPTHLIKTRGQQVTLRCSSQSGHNTVSWYQQALGQGPQFIFQYYREEENGRGNFPPRFSGLQFPNYSSELNVNALELDDSALYLCASSLRWTSGRATGPNEQYFGPGTRLTVT.